The rows below give T cell receptor beta chains drawn from one sample of a study of breast tumors, draining lymph nodes, adjacent tissues. Each CDR3 protein is one row after TCRdb ran MiXCR on the multiplex PCR reads. The repertoire holds a few hundred thousand distinct CDR3 sequences, with roughly a third as singletons. The sequenced sample was axillary lymph node tissue. These receptors all come from a female donor with breast cancer. Some clones in this sample may be carry-over from other donors' samples. CDR3s leave out the opening cysteine and the closing phenylalanine or tryptophan. The D gene is left open where the match is weak.

V | D | CDR3
TRBV19 | TRBD1 | ASSIHGQGANQPQH
TRBV5-1 | . | ASTRLGGYDTGELF
TRBV14 | . | ASSQGFGSWQETQY
TRBV14 | . | ASSQRITGFGGGLF
TRBV2 | . | ASSKTTEQY
TRBV7-9 | . | ASSLGQGGEKLF
TRBV9 | TRBD2 | ASSVAGGLELDTQY
TRBV9 | . | ASSLGPSGANVLT
TRBV5-1 | . | ASSLTGSQDTQY
TRBV25-1 | TRBD2 | ASSGGLAGPSDEQF
TRBV7-9 | TRBD1 | ASSPLFGDRKGSPLH
TRBV4-1 | . | ASSQEGRGLSTDTQY
TRBV7-2 | TRBD2 | ASSPTTSGYEQY
TRBV7-9 | . | ASSPTWAAGANVLT
TRBV10-3 | TRBD1 | AIRGQSYEQY
TRBV20-1 | TRBD2 | SARDPGGGELF
TRBV20-1 | . | STDGISGNTIY
TRBV29-1 | TRBD1 | SAGTGSTDTQY
TRBV5-8 | TRBD1 | ASSLGQGALGANVLT
TRBV7-2 | TRBD1 | ASSLVGDREAGYT
TRBV29-1 | TRBD2 | SGGLAGGFSYEQY
TRBV6-5 | TRBD2 | ASREGRGGEQY
TRBV11-2 | TRBD1 | ASSLGDRGT
TRBV12-3/TRBV12-4 | TRBD1 | ASSVTGRGNTIY